This is a list of T cell receptor beta chains from one sample in a study of vaccination and CD4 T cells after COVID-19. These TCRs' antigens remain unknown. MiXCR, run by TCRdb on the PCR reads, gives a single entry per CDR3 protein. Of several thousand distinct CDR3 sequences listed, 25% to 40% were seen once; the top ten hold over 11%. What was sequenced was CD4+ T cells from blood, cultured in vitro. These receptor sequences come from a human donor in good health. Each CDR3 is given with its conserved first and last residue. D genes are given only for firm matches. Clone size is stated in some rows and not others, as once, few, many or a class when expanded.

D	size	V	J	CDR3	DNA
NA	once	TRBV29-1	TRBJ2-3	CSVEVELLTDTQYF	TGCAGCGTTGAAGTGGAACTGCTCACAGATACGCAGTATTTT
NA	few	TRBV19	TRBJ1-2	CASGRALNYGYTF	TGTGCCAGTGGCAGGGCGTTGAACTATGGCTACACCTTC
NA	medium-sized	TRBV20-1	TRBJ1-5	CSAREDWNQPQHF	TGCAGTGCTAGAGAGGATTGGAATCAGCCCCAGCATTTT
TRBD1	NA	TRBV7-9	TRBJ2-7	CASSLGDRGVEQYF	TGTGCCAGCAGCTTAGGGGACAGGGGTGTCGAGCAGTACTTC
NA	NA	TRBV6-1	TRBJ2-7	CASRDHYEQYF	TGTGCCAGCAGGGACCATTACGAGCAGTACTTC
TRBD1	few	TRBV28	TRBJ1-5	CASSLLTTTGGNQPQHF	TGTGCCAGCAGTTTGTTAACTACAACAGGGGGAAATCAGCCCCAGCATTTT
TRBD2	few	TRBV7-8	TRBJ2-1	CASSLTGGASGSIEQFF	TGTGCCAGCAGCTTAACGGGGGGGGCTAGCGGGAGTATTGAGCAGTTCTTC
TRBD1	NA	TRBV10-3	TRBJ1-5	CAIRTGGLDQPQHF	TGTGCCATCCGGACAGGGGGTTTGGATCAGCCCCAGCATTTT
NA	few	TRBV5-4	TRBJ2-5	CASSLAGGQETQYF	TGTGCCAGCAGCTTGGCAGGGGGGCAAGAGACCCAGTACTTC
TRBD1	NA	TRBV28	TRBJ2-7	CASEGQGRTRPLSSYEQYF	TGTGCCAGTGAAGGACAGGGGCGAACTCGACCCCTCTCCTCATACGAGCAGTACTTC
NA	few	TRBV7-3	TRBJ2-2	CASSRLTSSGELFF	TGTGCCAGCAGCCGATTAACTAGCAGCGGGGAGCTGTTTTTT